The 17 T cell receptor beta chains given below trace back to one sample, sequenced in a study of T cells in Graves' hyperthyroidism and ophthalmopathy. What was amplified from RNA transcripts were TCR beta CDR3 regions. HTBI primers were used for first-round RT-PCR of the TCR CDR3. TCRdb reanalysed the multiplex PCR reads using MiXCR and keeps one entry per CDR3 protein. The sample records 550,000 to 800,000 distinct CDR3 sequences, 15% to 20% being singletons. Sequencing was carried out using blood. The receptors were gathered from a man over 45 with Graves' hyperthyroidism.

A single count supports this clonotype. The gene calls are TRBV27 and TRBJ2-3; the D call may be TRBD1 or TRBD2 (6 bases each). Deletions cut 5 bases from V and 2 bases from J, with 14 bases between. Germline values: CDR1 MNHEY, CDR2 SMNVEV (reference sequence). The CDR3 sequence is 15 residues long. CDR3 coding DNA: TGTGCCAGCAGTGGGGGCAGGGAGGACACAGATACGCAGTATTTT. It codes for CASSGGREDTDTQYF.

About this clonotype itself: A junction end diverges from the germline sequence, so it may reflect a read error. The rearrangement joins TRBV20-1 to TRBJ1-2; D remains ambiguous. Per germline, CDR1 DFQATT and CDR2 SNEGSKA (reference sequence). There are 15 residues in the CDR3. As DNA, the CDR3 is TGCAGTGCTCAGGATCGGGCGGGGTTCGAAGATGGCCACACCTTC. It is translated as CSAQDRAGFEDGHTF.

At least ten counts were recorded for this clonotype. V usage is TRBV9 and J usage is TRBJ1-2, with a possible D match to TRBD1 (6 bases). The CDR3 totals 14 residues. From germline, CDR1 is SGDLS and CDR2 YYNGEE. Trimming took 4 bases from V and 3 from J, leaving 13 bases between them. The chain's CDR3 is CASSTQGKDYGYTF. The CDR3 DNA reads TGTGCCAGCAGCACACAGGGAAAGGACTATGGCTACACCTTC.

With regard to this clonotype: This may stem from a read error, because a much larger clone lies one nucleotide away. This sequence joins TRBV7-3 and TRBJ2-7; 7 nucleotides agree with TRBD2. CDR1 and CDR2 (germline): SGHTA, FQGTGA. Unmatched junction bases numbered 8, after V lost 2 bases and J lost 4 bases. This CDR3 is 15 amino acids long. The CDR3 DNA is TGTGCCAGCAGCTTAGAGGGCGGGAGAGGTTACGAGCAGTACTTC. This codes for CASSLEGGRGYEQYF.

This clonotype was seen a few times. The V and J genes are TRBV10-3 and TRBJ2-1, with D perhaps TRBD2 (5 bases). The V end was cut by 4 bases, the J end by 6 bases, with 16 bases between. Germline CDR1 reads ENHRY; CDR2 reads SYGVKD. This CDR3 has 15 amino acids. DNA for the CDR3: TGTGCCATCAGTGCCCTGGACCTTCGGGGCAATGAGCAGTTCTTC. It specifies CAISALDLRGNEQFF.

This clonotype was observed at least ten times. The chain is built from TRBV6-5 and TRBJ2-7; 8 positions agree with TRBD1. CDR1 is MNHEY, CDR2 SVGAGI, per germline. The CDR3 spans 15 residues. The ends lost 0 bases at V and 6 bases at J; junction bases unmatched: 7. The CDR3 sequence is CASSYSKTGVSEQYF. CDR3 DNA sequence: TGTGCCAGCAGTTACTCCAAGACAGGGGTGAGCGAGCAGTACTTC.

The chain has TRBV5-1 and TRBJ2-5; D gene uncertain. V was clipped by 0 bases and J by 4 bases, with 10 bases between them. This CDR3 has 14 amino acids. CDR1 is SGHRS, CDR2 YFSETQ, per germline. CDR3 protein: CASSLGGPGETQYF. DNA for the CDR3: TGCGCCAGCAGCTTGGGAGGCCCCGGAGAGACCCAGTACTTC.

The chain carries TRBV6-5 and TRBJ1-1, with 8 bases fitting TRBD1. Germline CDR1 MNHEY, CDR2 SVGAGI. With 2 bases clipped from V and 5 bases from J, the junction kept 4 bases outside the gene matches. The CDR3 has 14 residues. The CDR3 protein is CASSYGQGRTEAFF. In DNA form, the CDR3 reads TGTGCCAGCAGTTACGGACAGGGTCGAACTGAAGCTTTCTTT.

V and J are TRBV7-2 and TRBJ2-3, with TRBD2 as a possible D gene (7 bases). CDR3 size: 15 residues. The germline V and J ends were trimmed by 4 bases and 6 bases, with 17 bases remaining between them. The V gene's germline CDR1 is SGHTA and CDR2 FQGNSA. DNA of the CDR3: TGTGCCAGCAGCTCGGGGGGCGGGGGATGGGATACGCAGTATTTT. Protein product: CASSSGGGGWDTQYF.

About this clonotype: A clone one base away is much larger, so this may be a read error. The V call is TRBV6-1, the J call TRBJ2-1; tentatively, D is TRBD1 (7 bases). From germline, CDR1 is MNHNS and CDR2 SASEGT. V lost 5 bases and J 7 bases, leaving 12 bases between the germline ends. The CDR3 totals 13 residues. The CDR3 protein is CASSKTGRNEQFF. CDR3 nucleotides: TGTGCCAGCAGTAAGACAGGGAGGAATGAGCAGTTCTTC.

This clonotype was counted ten times or more. This chain links TRBV18 with TRBJ2-5; D gene uncertain. V lost 2 bases and J lost 5, with 6 bases in between. The CDR3 loop spans 12 amino acids. Germline values: CDR1 KGHSH, CDR2 LQKENI. The CDR3 bases are TGTGCCAGCTCACCAAGGCCGGAGACCCAGTACTTC. It codes for CASSPRPETQYF.

This clonotype was observed at least ten times. This rearrangement joins TRBV12-3 or TRBV12-4 to TRBJ2-1; TRBD2 matches 15 bases. Trimming removed 2 bases from V and 4 bases from J; junction bases left unmatched: 3. The CDR3 is 17 residues long. The CDR3 DNA reads TGTGCCAGCAGTTTACCGGGACTAGCGGGAGGTTACAATGAGCAGTTCTTC. It is translated as CASSLPGLAGGYNEQFF.

This chain uses TRBV28 with TRBJ2-2, with 7 nucleotides matching TRBD1. Per germline, CDR1 MDHEN and CDR2 SYDVKM. The V gene end was trimmed by 9 bases and the J gene end by 6 bases; junction bases not matched to a gene: 13. The CDR3 loop spans 15 amino acids. The CDR3 coding sequence is TGTGCCAGTCAAACGACAGGGATCGGGGCCGGGGAGCTGTTTTTT. This codes for CASQTTGIGAGELFF.

This chain connects TRBV7-2 to TRBJ2-7; D is perhaps TRBD1 or TRBD2 (5 bases each). Trimming left V 2 bases short and J 5 bases short, with 16 bases between. This CDR3 contains 15 residues. Per germline, CDR1 SGHTA and CDR2 FQGNSA. CDR3 in DNA: TGTGCCAGCAGCTTAACGGGACCGGACATCGACGAGCAGTACTTC. Protein sequence: CASSLTGPDIDEQYF.

This chain connects TRBV24-1 to TRBJ2-2; D possibly corresponds to TRBD1 (6 bases). Germline lookup yields CDR1 KGHDR and CDR2 SFDVKD. The length of the CDR3 is 16 residues. V was pared by 0 bases and J by 1 base, with 8 bases between. The CDR3 here is CATSDLPGQNTGELFF. Written as DNA, the CDR3 is TGTGCCACCAGTGATTTGCCGGGACAGAACACCGGGGAGCTGTTTTTT.

A few counts support this clonotype. The V and J genes are TRBV6-1 and TRBJ2-1, with 10 bases that match TRBD2. This CDR3 region has 17 residues. Germline V gene lookup returns CDR1 MNHNS and CDR2 SASEGT. Trimming took 5 bases from V and 0 from J; bases not matched to a gene: 7. DNA of the CDR3: TGTGCCAGCAGTAACCCAGCGGGAGGGCCCTCCTACAATGAGCAGTTCTTC. Translating gives CASSNPAGGPSYNEQFF.

This clonotype was counted ten times or more. V gene TRBV28 combines with J gene TRBJ1-1, with D maybe TRBD1 (5 bases). The CDR3 extends over 14 amino acids. CDR1 is MDHEN and CDR2 is SYDVKM in the germline V gene. The ends were cut back, 2 bases at V and 3 bases at J, with 10 bases in the middle. Here the CDR3 DNA reads TGTGCCAGCAGTTTAGGGGGGGGGGACACTGAAGCTTTCTTT. Its translation: CASSLGGGDTEAFF. Full variable domain (rest looked up from reference TRBV28 and TRBJ1-1): DVKVTQSSRYLVKRTGEKVFLECVQDMDHENMFWYRQDPGLGLRLIYFSYDVKMKEKGDIPEGYSVSREKKERFSLILESASTNQTSMYLCASSLGGGDTEAFFGQGTRLTVV.